The subject of this entry is one TCR beta chain. Its antigen remains unidentified. This sample was included in a study of T-cell reconstitution after alpha-beta-depleted transplantation in children. The library targeted TCRbeta and was prepared with unique molecular identifiers. TCRdb fed the PCR reads into MiXCR, producing one record per CDR3 protein. This sample has some 550,000 distinct CDR3 sequences; 23% occur once, and the top ten carry 13% to 15%. The CDR3 contains 16 residues. V shed 1 base, J shed 8 bases, and the junction held 10 bases outside the gene matches. CDR1 and CDR2 (germline): SGHTA, FQGNSA. The study's findings and limits: There were reportedly several hundred expanded graft clones from which alpha-beta T cells came about two months after transplant. Once a year had passed after transplant, T-cell counts and diversity came mostly from newly produced T cells.

The receptor was isolated from a boy in the first two years of life who had a stem cell transplant for acute myeloid leukemia, so the T cells may come from the graft donor. This sample comprised PBMCs, mostly from graft donor cells, obtained 360 days after TCRalphabeta/CD19-depleted stem cell transplant. The chain links TRBV7-2 to TRBJ2-1, with TRBD1 matching 8 bases. The CDR3 reads CASSLELAGGGDEQFF. In DNA, the CDR3 is TGTGCCAGCAGCTTAGAGTTGGCAGGGGGCGGGGATGAGCAGTTCTTC.